These 32 T cell receptor beta chains were sequenced from one sample in a study of control samples from healthy donors and cancer patients. Data came from immunoSEQ multiplex PCR; TCRdb stores just in-frame clones and leaves some out. The profile shows tens of thousands of clones, about nine tenths of them singletons. Material for sequencing was PBMCs. The receptor set was obtained from a man aged 55 to 69 with head and neck cancer.

The chain employs TRBV7-3 and TRBJ1-1; D may be TRBD1 (5 bases). Germline CDR1 reads SGHTA; CDR2 reads FQGTGA. The CDR3 covers 16 residues. The V gene lost 2 bases and the J gene lost 3 bases, with 16 bases spanning the gap. CDR3 DNA sequence: TGTGCCAGCAGCTTAGGCCCCCGGGGGAGGGACACTGAAGCTTTCTTT. Its protein is CASSLGPRGRDTEAFF.

The chain recombines TRBV6-1 with TRBJ1-5; TRBD1 might be the D (5 bases). Between the trimmed V and J ends, which lost 3 bases and 9 bases, there was a span of 12 bases. The CDR3 length is 13 residues. The germline CDR1 and CDR2 sequences are MNHNS and SASEGT. CDR3 in DNA: TGTGCCAGCAGTGAGGGCCCCGGGGCGCCCCAGCATTTT. Its translation: CASSEGPGAPQHF.

V gene TRBV7-9 combines with J gene TRBJ2-5; D is undetermined. V dropped 1 base and J dropped 1 base, with 10 bases sitting between them. The germline CDR1 and CDR2 sequences are SEHNR and FQNEAQ (reference sequence). The CDR3 is 15 amino acids. Here the CDR3 reads CASSLVGNLQETQYF. The CDR3 DNA reads as TGTGCCAGCAGCTTAGTGGGCAACCTCCAAGAGACCCAGTACTTC.

The gene calls are TRBV29-1 and TRBJ1-2; tentative D call: TRBD1 (5 bases). The germline V gene has CDR1 SQVTM and CDR2 ANQGSEA. The CDR3 has 16 amino acids. Trimming cost V 4 bases and J 7 bases, with 25 bases left between them. The CDR3 region is CSVASPVQDTLFGYTF. The CDR3 DNA reads as TGCAGCGTTGCTTCCCCCGTCCAGGACACTCTGTTTGGCTACACCTTC.

The V call is TRBV3-1 (or the pseudogene TRBV3-2), the J call TRBJ1-5; TRBD1 aligns across 10 bases. The CDR3 loop spans 16 amino acids. V lost 4 bases to trimming and J lost 2 bases; unmatched junction nucleotides: 5. The germline gives CDR1 LGHDT, CDR2 YNNKEL (reference sequence). The CDR3 nucleotides read TGTGCCAGCAGCCGAGGGACAGGGGTCGGCAATCAGCCCCAGCATTTT. Translating gives CASSRGTGVGNQPQHF.

V usage is TRBV18 and J usage is TRBJ2-1; unclear D gene. CDR1 and CDR2 (germline): KGHSH, LQKENI. The CDR3 is 14 amino acids. V shed 3 bases and J shed 7 bases, with 13 bases lying between them. The CDR3 sequence: CASSPTFGLNEQFF. The CDR3 region has the DNA TGTGCCAGCTCACCGACCTTTGGGTTGAATGAGCAGTTCTTC.

The V gene is TRBV19, the J gene TRBJ2-6; no reliable D call. The CDR3 length is 15 residues. CDR1 and CDR2 from the germline V gene are LNHDA and SQIVND (reference sequence). Trimming stripped 1 base from V and 0 bases from J, with 4 bases between. The CDR3 reads CASSIGSSGANVLTF. CDR3 sequence (DNA): TGTGCCAGTAGTATAGGCAGCTCTGGGGCCAACGTCCTGACTTTC.

V gene TRBV19 combines with J gene TRBJ2-1, with 10 positions matching TRBD1. Trimming took 5 bases from V and 8 from J; bases not matched to a gene: 6. The length of the CDR3 is 14 residues. Germline V gene lookup returns CDR1 LNHDA and CDR2 SQIVND (reference sequence). The CDR3, as DNA: TGTGCCAGTAGTGACAGGGGGCGCATCGATGAGCAGTTCTTC. Translating gives CASSDRGRIDEQFF.

CDR3 sequence: CASSLGTSGGAWDTQYF. CDR3 nucleotide sequence: TGCGCCAGCAGCTTGGGGACTAGCGGGGGGGCCTGGGATACGCAGTATTTT. The chain combines TRBV5-1 with TRBJ2-3; 15 bases map to TRBD2. Germline CDR1 is SGHRS and CDR2 is YFSETQ. V trimming: 0 bases; J trimming: 6 bases; junction bases outside the gene matches: 5. This CDR3 is 17 amino acids long.

This chain links TRBV11-1 with TRBJ2-1; the D gene is possibly TRBD1 (5 bases). Trimming removed 2 bases from V and 7 bases from J, with 15 bases in between. The CDR3 spans 15 residues. CDR1 and CDR2 from the germline V gene are SGHAT and FQDESV (reference sequence). The CDR3 spells CASSLSQGIVNEQFF. The CDR3 bases are TGTGCCAGCAGCTTAAGTCAGGGAATAGTAAATGAGCAGTTCTTC.

The chain recombines TRBV5-4 with TRBJ2-7; D may be TRBD2 (5 bases). CDR1 is SGHNT and CDR2 is YYREEE in the germline V gene (reference sequence). The CDR3 loop spans 11 amino acids. V shed 4 bases and J shed 6 bases, with 8 bases lying between them. The CDR3 nucleotides read TGTGCCAGCAGCGAGGACTCCGAGCAGTACTTC. This encodes CASSEDSEQYF.

V and J are TRBV30 and TRBJ2-3; the D gene is possibly TRBD1 (7 bases). The CDR3 sequence is 12 residues long. V was cut by 6 bases and J by 5 bases, with 12 bases left in between. The V gene's germline CDR1 is GTSNPN and CDR2 SVGIG (reference sequence). In DNA, the CDR3 is TGTGCCTGCCTCCAGGGGGGAGATACGCAGTATTTT. This translates into CACLQGGDTQYF.

The genes are TRBV2 and TRBJ2-1; 9 bases are a match to TRBD1. There are 14 residues in the CDR3. The trim removed 6 bases at V and 7 bases at J, leaving 7 bases unmatched. The germline CDR1 and CDR2 sequences are SNHLY and FYNNEI. DNA of the CDR3: TGTGCCAGCAGCCCGGGACAGGGTTGGAATGAGCAGTTCTTC. The encoded protein is CASSPGQGWNEQFF.

The J gene is TRBJ1-2, the V gene TRBV18; perhaps TRBD1 as D (5 bases). From germline, CDR1 is KGHSH and CDR2 LQKENI. Trimming shortened V by 3 bases and J by 3 bases, and 17 bases separated the two germline ends. The CDR3 runs 16 residues. CDR3 in amino acids: CASSPRQQVSDYGYTF. The CDR3, as DNA: TGTGCCAGCTCACCCCGTCAACAGGTGTCGGACTATGGCTACACCTTC.

The J gene is TRBJ2-2, the V gene TRBV14, with D tentatively TRBD1 or TRBD2 (5 bases each). V was pared by 4 bases and J by 8 bases, with 11 bases between. The CDR3 loop spans 13 amino acids. Looked up from germline, CDR1 is SGHDN and CDR2 is FVKESK. The DNA for the CDR3 is TGTGCCAGCAGCCGGCAGAGGGGAGGGGAGCTGTTTTTT. It yields the protein CASSRQRGGELFF.

The chain recombines TRBV7-8 with TRBJ2-5; D is possibly TRBD2 (5 bases). Germline CDR1 SGHVS, CDR2 FQNEAQ. This CDR3 comprises 14 residues. Trimming took 1 base from V and 3 from J, leaving 9 bases between them. CDR3 protein: CASSLVLREETQYF. CDR3 in DNA: TGTGCCAGCAGCTTAGTTTTGCGGGAAGAGACCCAGTACTTC.

CDR3 residues: CASSLNRGSGNTIYF. Written as DNA, the CDR3 is TGTGCCAGCTCACTAAACAGGGGCTCTGGAAACACCATATATTTT. This chain uses TRBV18 with TRBJ1-3; 7 nucleotides align to TRBD1. Losses at the gene ends were 4 bases for V and 0 bases for J; bases not matched to a gene: 3. Germline V gene lookup returns CDR1 KGHSH and CDR2 LQKENI. The CDR3 has 15 amino acids.

The sample holds a few counts of this clone. The chain carries TRBV30 and TRBJ2-7; 7 bases line up with TRBD1. V dropped 5 bases and J dropped 0; count of bases not matched to a gene: 13. This CDR3 is 16 amino acids long. Germline V lookup: CDR1 GTSNPN, CDR2 SVGIG (reference sequence). CDR3 coding DNA: TGTGCCTGGGAACAAGGGACAGCTTATTCCTCCTACGAGCAGTACTTC. Translating gives CAWEQGTAYSSYEQYF. The full variable domain, its missing parts supplied by reference TRBV30 and TRBJ2-7, is SQTIHQWPATLVQPVGSPLSLECTVEGTSNPNLYWYRQAAGRGLQLLFYSVGIGQISSEVPQNLSASRPQDRQFILSSKKLLLSDSGFYLCAWEQGTAYSSYEQYFGPGTRLTVT.

The gene calls are TRBV19 and TRBJ2-3, with D perhaps matching TRBD1 or TRBD2 (6 bases each). The CDR3 length is 16 residues. Germline V lookup: CDR1 LNHDA, CDR2 SQIVND (reference sequence). V was clipped by 6 bases and J by 2 bases, with 18 bases between them. The CDR3: CASRKHTGADTDTQYF. Written as DNA, the CDR3 is TGTGCCAGTAGAAAACACACGGGGGCAGACACAGATACGCAGTATTTT.

This sequence joins TRBV19 and TRBJ2-1; tentatively, D is TRBD2 (6 bases). This CDR3 comprises 17 residues. In germline, CDR1 is LNHDA, CDR2 SQIVND (reference sequence). Deletions cut 5 bases from V and 6 bases from J, with 23 bases between. This CDR3 reads CASSPIGYAGSSNEQFF. DNA of the CDR3: TGTGCCAGTAGTCCTATTGGGTACGCGGGATCGAGCAATGAGCAGTTCTTC.

The gene calls are TRBV6-2 or TRBV6-3 and TRBJ1-1, with a possible D match to TRBD1 (5 bases). Trimming removed 0 bases at V and 2 bases at J, with 13 bases between. CDR3 length: 16 residues. Germline CDR1 reads MNHEY; CDR2 reads SVGEGT. CDR3 DNA sequence: TGTGCCAGCAGTTACTCTTGGGGAGGGGTCAACACTGAAGCTTTCTTT. Its translation: CASSYSWGGVNTEAFF.

The V call is TRBV6-5, the J call TRBJ1-3, with D possibly being TRBD1 (5 bases). V dropped 2 bases and J dropped 0 bases, with 8 bases sitting between them. CDR1 and CDR2 from the germline V gene are MNHEY and SVGAGI. This CDR3 is 15 amino acids long. CDR3 DNA sequence: TGTGCCAGCAGTTACGCAGGGTCCTCTGGAAACACCATATATTTT. Protein: CASSYAGSSGNTIYF.

This chain connects TRBV30 to TRBJ1-2; D unclear. The CDR3 consists of 14 residues. In germline, CDR1 is GTSNPN, CDR2 SVGIG (reference sequence). V was clipped by 1 base and J by 6 bases, with 15 bases between them. The CDR3 nucleotides are TGTGCCTGGAGTGATTCACCCCTTTCCCATGGCTACACCTTC. Translating it yields CAWSDSPLSHGYTF.

This chain connects TRBV19 to TRBJ1-5; D call uncertain. V was cut by 8 bases and J by 3 bases, with 17 bases left in between. CDR1 and CDR2 (germline): LNHDA, SQIVND (reference sequence). The CDR3 runs to 15 residues. CDR3 amino acids: CASPPSGNPNQPQHF. CDR3 DNA sequence: TGTGCCAGTCCCCCCTCGGGGAACCCCAATCAGCCCCAGCATTTT.

The gene calls are TRBV2 and TRBJ1-2, with 8 bases aligning to TRBD1. Germline loops: CDR1 SNHLY, CDR2 FYNNEI. CDR3 length equals 13 residues. J gave up 6 bases and V 5 bases, and 5 bases lay outside the gene matches. CDR3 amino acids: CASSLDRGDGYTF. The CDR3 coding sequence is TGTGCCAGCAGTCTCGACAGGGGCGATGGCTACACCTTC.

V is TRBV2 and J is TRBJ1-1; D possibly corresponds to TRBD1 (5 bases). The CDR3 extends over 12 amino acids. Germline V gene sequence: CDR1 SNHLY, CDR2 FYNNEI. The ends were cut back, 2 bases at V and 4 bases at J, with 5 bases in the middle. The CDR3 bases are TGTGCCAGCAGTGAAAGGGGCACTGAAGCTTTCTTT. Translated: CASSERGTEAFF.

The gene calls are TRBV10-2 and TRBJ2-3; TRBD2 is a possible D gene (7 bases). Trimming took off 4 bases at V and 1 base at J, with 18 bases between the two ends. In germline, CDR1 is WSHSY, CDR2 SAAADI. The CDR3 covers 17 residues. CDR3 nucleotide sequence: TGCGCCAGCAGTGCTTTTAGGGGGGGGCCACGCACAGATACGCAGTATTTT. Its protein product is CASSAFRGGPRTDTQYF.

The rearrangement links TRBV5-4 to TRBJ2-2; weak D call: TRBD1 (6 bases). Trimming took 0 bases from V and 5 from J, leaving 8 bases between them. The CDR3 runs 14 residues. Germline V gene lookup returns CDR1 SGHNT and CDR2 YYREEE (reference sequence). CDR3 nucleotides: TGTGCCAGCAGCTTGGCCAGGGGAACCGGGGAGCTGTTTTTT. Translation gives CASSLARGTGELFF.

This clone was recorded only once. This chain joins TRBV30 and TRBJ2-7; perhaps TRBD1 as D (5 bases). The ends were cut back, 8 bases at V and 5 bases at J, with 13 bases in the middle. CDR1 GTSNPN and CDR2 SVGIG come from the germline V gene (reference sequence). CDR3 size: 11 residues. In DNA, the CDR3 is TGTGCCGGGAATAGGGGCCACGAGCAGTACTTC. It specifies CAGNRGHEQYF.

This clone was seen only a few times. The chain carries TRBV18 and TRBJ1-2, with D possibly TRBD1 on 6 matching bases. This CDR3 has 15 amino acids. Germline CDR1 reads KGHSH; CDR2 reads LQKENI. V was pared by 4 bases and J by 4 bases, with 16 bases between. The CDR3 loop is CASSRGLTDSYGYTF. CDR3 sequence (DNA): TGTGCCAGCTCACGGGGGCTTACCGATAGCTATGGCTACACCTTC.

This clone has only one observation. This sequence joins TRBV28 and TRBJ2-7, with a tentative D call TRBD2 (5 bases). CDR1 MDHEN and CDR2 SYDVKM come from the germline V gene. With 4 bases removed from V and 0 bases from J, the gap between germline ends came to 16 bases. The CDR3 has 16 amino acids. The CDR3 DNA reads TGTGCCAGCAGTTCTATACTGGACTGGAGCTCCTACGAGCAGTACTTC. Residues: CASSSILDWSSYEQYF.

This clone has only a few counts. The chain joins TRBV5-1 to TRBJ1-1, with TRBD1 matching over 10 bases. Germline loops: CDR1 SGHRS, CDR2 YFSETQ. The CDR3 has 14 residues. V lost 5 bases, J lost 7 bases, and 8 bases stayed unmatched. DNA of the CDR3: TGCGCCAGCAGTACTGGACAGGGGGTTGTTGAAGCTTTCTTT. Its protein is CASSTGQGVVEAFF.